The rows below give T cell receptor beta chains drawn from one sample of a study of neurological immune-mediated disorders. TCRdb fed the 5' RACE reads into MiXCR, producing one record per CDR3 protein. The sample contains 32,000 or so distinct CDR3 sequences, about 12% of which appear only once. Sequenced: PBMCs. The receptors shown here come from an older woman in good health. The conserved cysteine and the conserved F or W are not part of the CDR3 here. The order of the fields is clone size, J gene, V gene, D gene, CDR3 protein. A D gene is named only where the DNA matches it firmly. Not every row has a clone size; where given, it reads once, few, many or a size class.

>many|TRBJ2-7|TRBV7-2|TRBD1
ASSPRQGIYEQY
>many|TRBJ2-5|TRBV7-2|TRBD2
ASSSGGLQETQY
>many|TRBJ2-3|TRBV20-1|NA
SASLPNRGRSDTQY
>many|TRBJ1-4|TRBV7-2|TRBD1
ASSPHRGANEKLF
>many|TRBJ2-1|TRBV7-2|TRBD1
ASSSGIDRGNEQF
>many|TRBJ2-3|TRBV5-1|TRBD1
ASSSTGRDTQY
>many|TRBJ2-3|TRBV5-1|TRBD2
ASSPTSVPDTQY
>many|TRBJ1-2|TRBV6-5|NA
ASSSPTGLYGYT
>many|TRBJ1-1|TRBV5-1|NA
ASSLGPVRRSTEAF
>few|TRBJ2-5|TRBV2|NA
ASSPPPTFEETQY
>few|TRBJ2-7|TRBV18|NA
ASSPRAQGTNEQY
>many|TRBJ1-4|TRBV5-1|TRBD1
ASSLLTGGNEKLF
>NA|TRBJ2-7|TRBV20-1|TRBD1
SARKGQGLIYEQY
>many|TRBJ2-5|TRBV6-5|TRBD2
ASSAWRGGQETQY
>many|TRBJ2-1|TRBV4-1|NA
ASSQSRNAYNEQF
>many|TRBJ2-5|TRBV5-1|TRBD2
ASSLGLAGGQETQY
>many|TRBJ2-7|TRBV20-1|NA
SARVSGVGVEQY
>many|TRBJ1-2|TRBV5-1|NA
ASSLGDGDGYT
>many|TRBJ1-6|TRBV27|TRBD1
ASSLSGQQNSPLH
>many|TRBJ2-7|TRBV7-9|NA
ASSVWDSESYEQY
>many|TRBJ2-7|TRBV4-2|NA
ASSQEGAGTINEQY